The rows below give T cell receptor beta chains drawn from one sample of a study of vaccination and CD4 T cells after COVID-19. Their antigens remain unidentified. Via MiXCR, TCRdb re-called the PCR reads, giving one row per CDR3 protein. The table records thousands of distinct CDR3 sequences, around 63% of them present only once. This material consisted of CD4+ T cells from blood, cultured in vitro, taken before SARS-CoV-2 vaccination. These receptors all stem from a human donor who had recovered from COVID-19. Both conserved end residues are part of each CDR3. The order of the fields is CDR3 protein, CDR3 DNA, clone size, D gene, J gene, CDR3 length, V gene. A D gene is named only where the DNA matches it firmly. Size is omitted from some rows. Given values are once, few, many or a class for expanded clones.

CDR3aa: CASSFSASGTFNSPLHF
CDR3nt: TGTGCCAGCAGTTTCAGCGCCTCCGGGACTTTTAATTCACCCCTCCACTTT
abundance: NA
d_gene: NA
j_gene: TRBJ1-6
len: 17
v_gene: TRBV12-3/TRBV12-4

CDR3aa: CASSPRPGTGRYTEAFF
CDR3nt: TGTGCCAGCAGTCCACGTCCCGGGACAGGGCGCTACACTGAAGCTTTCTTT
abundance: NA
d_gene: TRBD1
j_gene: TRBJ1-1
len: 17
v_gene: TRBV28

CDR3aa: CASSPGMTLAGVDTQYF
CDR3nt: TGTGCCAGCAGCCCGGGGATGACGCTAGCGGGAGTGGATACGCAGTATTTT
abundance: NA
d_gene: TRBD2
j_gene: TRBJ2-3
len: 17
v_gene: TRBV7-2

CDR3aa: CASGTGGNYGYTF
CDR3nt: TGTGCCAGTGGGACAGGGGGCAACTATGGCTACACCTTC
abundance: few
d_gene: TRBD1
j_gene: TRBJ1-2
len: 13
v_gene: TRBV19

CDR3aa: CATTNQPQHF
CDR3nt: TGTGCCACCACCAATCAGCCCCAGCATTTT
abundance: NA
d_gene: NA
j_gene: TRBJ1-5
len: 10
v_gene: TRBV6-1

CDR3aa: CASSKSTDEKLFF
CDR3nt: TGTGCCAGCAGCAAATCGACAGATGAAAAACTGTTTTTT
abundance: NA
d_gene: NA
j_gene: TRBJ1-4
len: 13
v_gene: TRBV7-9

CDR3aa: CASSPGLAGTRAQYF
CDR3nt: TGTGCCAGCAGCCCGGGACTAGCGGGGACCAGGGCCCAGTACTTC
abundance: once
d_gene: TRBD2
j_gene: TRBJ2-5
len: 15
v_gene: TRBV11-2

CDR3aa: CASSSETSGNEQFF
CDR3nt: TGTGCCAGCAGTTCTGAGACTAGCGGCAATGAGCAGTTCTTC
abundance: few
d_gene: TRBD2
j_gene: TRBJ2-1
len: 14
v_gene: TRBV2

CDR3aa: CAVRDRGMETQYF
CDR3nt: TGTGCCGTCCGGGACAGGGGAATGGAGACCCAGTACTTC
abundance: NA
d_gene: TRBD1
j_gene: TRBJ2-5
len: 13
v_gene: TRBV24-1

CDR3aa: CASSYSHQPQHF
CDR3nt: TGTGCCAGCAGTTATTCCCACCAGCCCCAGCATTTT
abundance: NA
d_gene: NA
j_gene: TRBJ1-5
len: 12
v_gene: TRBV6-2/TRBV6-3

CDR3aa: CSAIRESINEQFF
CDR3nt: TGCAGTGCTATTAGGGAGAGCATCAATGAGCAGTTCTTC
abundance: few
d_gene: NA
j_gene: TRBJ2-1
len: 13
v_gene: TRBV20-1

CDR3aa: CATSRDRGDSPLHF
CDR3nt: TGTGCCACCAGCAGAGACAGGGGAGATTCACCCCTCCACTTT
abundance: few
d_gene: NA
j_gene: TRBJ1-6
len: 14
v_gene: TRBV15

CDR3aa: CASSHGETQYF
CDR3nt: TGTGCCAGCAGCCATGGGGAGACCCAGTACTTC
abundance: NA
d_gene: NA
j_gene: TRBJ2-5
len: 11
v_gene: TRBV14

CDR3aa: CASSPDRANQPQHF
CDR3nt: TGTGCCAGCTCACCGGACAGGGCCAATCAGCCCCAGCATTTT
abundance: NA
d_gene: TRBD1
j_gene: TRBJ1-5
len: 14
v_gene: TRBV18

CDR3aa: CSAVTGGSYTF
CDR3nt: TGCAGTGCTGTCACAGGGGGTAGCTACACCTTC
abundance: NA
d_gene: TRBD1
j_gene: TRBJ1-2
len: 11
v_gene: TRBV20-1

CDR3aa: CASSRSGTDFEKLFF
CDR3nt: TGTGCCAGCAGCCGGTCAGGGACAGACTTTGAAAAACTGTTTTTT
abundance: NA
d_gene: TRBD1
j_gene: TRBJ1-4
len: 15
v_gene: TRBV7-9

CDR3aa: CASRQVSEQFF
CDR3nt: TGTGCCAGCAGACAGGTGTCTGAGCAGTTCTTC
abundance: NA
d_gene: NA
j_gene: TRBJ2-1
len: 11
v_gene: TRBV7-2

CDR3aa: CSAGGLYNEQFF
CDR3nt: TGCAGTGCTGGGGGGTTATACAATGAGCAGTTCTTC
abundance: NA
d_gene: NA
j_gene: TRBJ2-1
len: 12
v_gene: TRBV20-1

CDR3aa: CASSLGPADYGYTF
CDR3nt: TGTGCCAGCAGCTTAGGACCCGCTGACTATGGCTACACCTTC
abundance: NA
d_gene: NA
j_gene: TRBJ1-2
len: 14
v_gene: TRBV7-2

CDR3aa: CASRKVLEGSHEQFF
CDR3nt: TGTGCCAGCAGGAAGGTCTTAGAAGGGTCGCATGAGCAGTTCTTC
abundance: NA
d_gene: NA
j_gene: TRBJ2-1
len: 15
v_gene: TRBV6-1

CDR3aa: CASSLEGARHNEQFF
CDR3nt: TGTGCCAGCAGCTTAGAGGGTGCACGGCACAATGAGCAGTTCTTC
abundance: NA
d_gene: NA
j_gene: TRBJ2-1
len: 15
v_gene: TRBV7-8

CDR3aa: CASSYRSGPKQYF
CDR3nt: TGTGCCAGCAGTTACCGTAGCGGTCCTAAGCAGTATTTT
abundance: NA
d_gene: NA
j_gene: TRBJ2-3
len: 13
v_gene: TRBV6-5

CDR3aa: CSAGLAGVGETQYF
CDR3nt: TGCAGTGCTGGACTAGCGGGAGTCGGCGAGACCCAGTACTTC
abundance: few
d_gene: TRBD2
j_gene: TRBJ2-5
len: 14
v_gene: TRBV20-1

CDR3aa: CASSVGVSGRSDTQYF
CDR3nt: TGTGCCAGTTCAGTAGGAGTCAGCGGGAGGTCAGATACGCAGTATTTT
abundance: NA
d_gene: TRBD2
j_gene: TRBJ2-3
len: 16
v_gene: TRBV19

CDR3aa: CASRGGTGLETQYF
CDR3nt: TGTGCCAGCAGGGGGGGGACGGGACTGGAGACCCAGTACTTC
abundance: NA
d_gene: TRBD2
j_gene: TRBJ2-5
len: 14
v_gene: TRBV2

CDR3aa: CSAKQNSDNEQFF
CDR3nt: TGCAGTGCTAAACAAAACTCCGACAATGAGCAGTTCTTC
abundance: medium-sized
d_gene: NA
j_gene: TRBJ2-1
len: 13
v_gene: TRBV20-1

CDR3aa: CASSESGSGTGELFF
CDR3nt: TGTGCCAGCAGCGAAAGCGGGAGTGGCACCGGGGAGCTGTTTTTT
abundance: NA
d_gene: TRBD2
j_gene: TRBJ2-2
len: 15
v_gene: TRBV7-2

CDR3aa: CSASSPLAANTEAFF
CDR3nt: TGCAGTGCTAGCTCTCCCTTGGCAGCGAACACTGAAGCTTTCTTT
abundance: NA
d_gene: NA
j_gene: TRBJ1-1
len: 15
v_gene: TRBV20-1

CDR3aa: CASSLAGADTQYF
CDR3nt: TGTGCCAGCAGCTTGGCGGGAGCAGATACGCAGTATTTT
abundance: NA
d_gene: TRBD2
j_gene: TRBJ2-3
len: 13
v_gene: TRBV7-2

CDR3aa: CASSQESGQPQHF
CDR3nt: TGCGCCAGCAGCCAAGAGAGCGGTCAGCCCCAGCATTTT
abundance: NA
d_gene: NA
j_gene: TRBJ1-5
len: 13
v_gene: TRBV4-3

CDR3aa: CASGTPPGNTIYF
CDR3nt: TGTGCCAGTGGGACGCCTCCCGGGAACACCATATATTTT
abundance: NA
d_gene: NA
j_gene: TRBJ1-3
len: 13
v_gene: TRBV6-1

CDR3aa: CASSTRAGGAQETQYF
CDR3nt: TGTGCCAGCAGCACCAGAGCGGGAGGGGCGCAAGAGACCCAGTACTTC
abundance: NA
d_gene: TRBD2
j_gene: TRBJ2-5
len: 16
v_gene: TRBV7-3

CDR3aa: CASSEAGATDTQYF
CDR3nt: TGTGCCAGCAGTGAAGCGGGAGCCACAGATACGCAGTATTTT
abundance: NA
d_gene: TRBD2
j_gene: TRBJ2-3
len: 14
v_gene: TRBV6-4